The entry that follows covers one TCR beta chain sequence. Its antigen is not yet known. Base qualities are not provided; no much larger clone lies one nucleotide away. The data were obtained in a study of blood T cell repertoires in COVID-19 (dated by TCRdb to about 2020). About the full investigation: The collaborator samples originated in the United States, Italy and Spain and spanned the acute and convalescent phases of COVID-19. Where available, HLA class I and class II types were taken from metadata supplied by the sample provider and were not determined by assay-based typing. The repertoires were released in a freely available public database intended as a resource for research on the immune response to SARS-CoV-2. Sample metadata almost always included a de-identified subject ID, COVID-19 status, age in years and sex. Samples came from the ongoing ImmuneRACE study (first 160 participants) plus 1,254 subjects from 6 global collaborators. The prospective study material was composed of cDNA or gDNA derived from T cells, B-cell-depleted T cells, or PBMCs. The dataset comprised deeply sampled blood TCRbeta repertoires from subjects exposed to, actively infected with, or recovered from COVID-19. Here is what the overall study found, with its caveats: How much clinical and demographic metadata was included differed by source and by participant, and the metadata was provided uncurated.

CDR1 and CDR2, per the germline V gene (reference sequence), are MNHEY and SMNVEV. Including the terminal cysteine and phenylalanine, the CDR3 comprises 15 residues. The kept DNA is CDR3 alone, 45 bases in frame from the first base. Trimming takes 4 bases from V and 5 bases from J, and the germline ends sit 17 bases apart. Each collaborating institution followed its own protocols to collect whole blood in K2EDTA tubes. For TCRbeta analysis, collaborator samples were shipped as frozen whole blood, as isolated PBMCs, or as DNA extracted from either sample type. TCRbeta CDR3 regions were amplified from genomic DNA using the immunoSEQ Assay, a bias-controlled multiplex PCR. In the authors' own workflow: The number of nucleated cells in each sample was estimated by amplification of reference gene primers within the assay. To quantify the absolute abundance of each unique TCRbeta CDR3 rearrangement, sequence reads were collapsed and filtered. For each sample, productive Simpson clonality was calculated as the square root of Simpson's diversity index across productive rearrangements. Entries here come from immuneACCESS through TCRdb and include only in-frame sequences with V and J called. Some clones fail to appear in such tables; in the studies checked, an unresolved V gene covers under half of the shortfall, and the cause of the remainder is unknown. D and trimming come from the DNA, and the V and J calls and clone size come from that table. The sample data list under 80,000 clones, and 70% to 90% of these were observed just once. Of the sample, approximately 5% falls within the top ten clones.

Source material: peripheral blood. The receptor was derived from a woman over 75 with active or convalescent COVID-19. The sequence links TRBV27 to TRBJ2-5, with TRBD1 perhaps the D gene, on 6 matching bases. The sequence in DNA is TGTGCCAGCAGTTCCACCCGAACAGGGTTGGAGACCCAGTACTTC. It specifies CASSSTRTGLETQYF.